The entry below describes one T cell receptor (beta chain). Its antigen is currently not known. Per-nucleotide qualities are absent, and no much larger clonotype sits a single base away. This specimen comes from a study of blood T cell repertoires in COVID-19 (TCRdb year 2020). In terms of the full investigation: Samples covering the acute and convalescent phases of COVID-19 were provided by collaborators in the United States, Italy and Spain. The sample metadata nearly always contained a de-identified subject ID, COVID-19 status, age in years and sex. The prospective study material was composed of cDNA or gDNA derived from T cells, B-cell-depleted T cells, or PBMCs. Subjects who had been exposed to COVID-19, were actively infected with it, or had recovered from it provided the deeply sampled blood TCRbeta repertoires that made up the dataset. Samples came from the ongoing ImmuneRACE study (first 160 participants) plus 1,254 subjects from 6 global collaborators. Where HLA class I and class II types were available, the types were taken from metadata supplied by the sample provider, not from assay-based typing. A freely available public database, intended as a resource for researchers studying the immune response to SARS-CoV-2, is where the repertoires were released.

What the research found in general, with its limitations: The amount of clinical and demographic metadata varied by source and participant and was provided uncurated.

The collaborating institutions used their own protocols to collect whole blood in K2EDTA tubes. Collaborator samples were shipped for TCRbeta analysis as frozen whole blood, isolated PBMCs, or DNA extracted from either sample type. The immunoSEQ Assay, a bias-controlled multiplex PCR, was used to amplify TCRbeta CDR3 regions from genomic DNA. The original pipeline was this. The number of nucleated cells in each sample was estimated from the amplification of reference gene primers within the assay. Sequence reads were collapsed and filtered to measure the absolute abundance of every unique TCRbeta CDR3 rearrangement. Productive Simpson clonality was computed per sample as the square root of Simpson's diversity index over productive rearrangements. TCRdb holds this immuneACCESS table with in-frame rearrangements only. Some clones are missing; in checked studies, unresolved V genes explain under half, and the rest has no known cause. D and trimming come from the DNA, and the V and J calls and clone size come from that table. The sample table holds about 110,000 clones, of which over 60% were seen once. About 3.8% of the sample belongs to the ten largest clones.

The specimen sequenced was peripheral blood. The origin of this receptor is a woman of 80 years or more with acute or convalescent COVID-19.

The DNA sequence is TGTGCCAGCAGCCCCCGACCGACGGGAGAGCAGTACTTC. The translation is CASSPRPTGEQYF. The V and J genes are TRBV9 and TRBJ2-7; matching of 5 bases hints at TRBD2 as the D gene. The germline V gene encodes CDR1 SGDLS and CDR2 YYNGEE. Trimming removed 4 bases from V and 7 bases from J, leaving 15 bases between the germline ends. From its cysteine to its phenylalanine, the CDR3 spans 13 amino acids. The DNA shown is the 39-base CDR3, in frame from base 1. The CDR3 plus the reference TRBV9 and TRBJ2-7 genes for the other parts give the full variable domain: DSGVTQTPKHLITATGQRVTLRCSPRSGDLSVYWYQQSLDQGLQFLIQYYNGEERAKGNILERFSAQQFPDLHSELNLSSLELGDSALYFCASSPRPTGEQYFGPGTRLTVT.